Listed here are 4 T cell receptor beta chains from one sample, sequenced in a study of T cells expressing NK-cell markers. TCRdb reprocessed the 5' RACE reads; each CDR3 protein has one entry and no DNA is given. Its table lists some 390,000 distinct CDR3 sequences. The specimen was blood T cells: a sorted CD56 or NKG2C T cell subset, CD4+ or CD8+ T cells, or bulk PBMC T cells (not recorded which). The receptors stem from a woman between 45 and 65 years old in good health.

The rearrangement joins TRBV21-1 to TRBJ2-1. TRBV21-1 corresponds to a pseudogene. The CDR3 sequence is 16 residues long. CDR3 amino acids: CASSKSNGSNVNEQFF.

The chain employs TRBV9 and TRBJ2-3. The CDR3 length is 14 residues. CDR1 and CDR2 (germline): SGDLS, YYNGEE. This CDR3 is CASSVVPRTDTQYF.

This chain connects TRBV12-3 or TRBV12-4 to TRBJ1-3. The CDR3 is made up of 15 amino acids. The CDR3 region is CASSLATGPGNTIYF.

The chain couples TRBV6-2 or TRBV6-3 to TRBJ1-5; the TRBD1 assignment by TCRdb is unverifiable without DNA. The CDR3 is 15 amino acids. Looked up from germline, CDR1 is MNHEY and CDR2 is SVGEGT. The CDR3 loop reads CASSYFGGSNQPQHF.